This T cell receptor beta chain was found in a study of blood T cell repertoires in COVID-19. The wider study: Acute and convalescent COVID-19 samples came from the United States, Italy and Spain. T cells, B-cell-depleted T cells, or PBMCs supplied cDNA or gDNA.

Methods used by the authors: From reference gene primer amplification, estimates of nucleated cell counts were derived. Using immunoSEQ multiplex PCR, the repertoire was profiled, and TCRdb retains in-frame clones only, with some absent. The V and J calls and the clone size are those of that table, but D and trimming were determined from the DNA. The sample consists of roughly 300,000 clones, roughly 90% of them appearing once. The V gene end was trimmed by 1 base and the J gene end by 2 bases; junction bases not matched to a gene: 7. This CDR3 is 17 amino acids long. Germline assignment: CDR1 SEHNR and CDR2 FQNEAQ (reference sequence).

The TCR sequence derives from a man aged 18 to 35 who had recovered from COVID-19. The specimen was peripheral blood. This chain joins TRBV7-9 and TRBJ2-3; 9 bases match TRBD1. For the CDR3, the DNA is TGTGCCAGCAGCTTAGGCGCCGGGACAGGGAACACAGATACGCAGTATTTT. Residues: CASSLGAGTGNTDTQYF.